Below, 8 T cell receptor beta chains from the same sample are listed, as sequenced in a study of cytomegalovirus exposure and HLA in healthy donors listed by TCRdb under 2017. Libraries came from the immunoSEQ multiplex PCR assay. For the multiplex PCR, a mixture combining 60 forward primers for TCR Vbeta segments and 13 reverse primers for TCR Jbeta segments was used. TCRdb limited this immuneACCESS table to in-frame rearrangements with V and J called. A share of clones is missing; checked studies link under half to unresolved V genes, and the rest is unexplained. This sample has over 150,000 clones in its table, and 70% to 80% of those were observed once. Of the sample, around 3% falls within the top ten clones. Input material: PBMCs. The receptors were sampled from a male donor in good health and CMV-seronegative.

The V call is TRBV28, the J call TRBJ1-1, with TRBD1 matching over 7 bases. CDR1 is MDHEN, CDR2 SYDVKM, per germline. The length of the CDR3 is 14 residues. V lost 7 bases and J lost 1; bases outside the gene matches: 6. The CDR3 protein is CASTPQGRNTEAFF. The CDR3 nucleotides are TGTGCCAGCACTCCACAGGGGCGGAACACTGAAGCTTTCTTT.

This clone was detected once. V is TRBV9 and J is TRBJ2-7; D not resolved. Germline CDR1 is SGDLS and CDR2 is YYNGEE. Trimming removed 3 bases at V and 1 base at J, with 8 bases between. CDR3 size: 13 residues. The CDR3 sequence is CASSGPGSYEQYF. In DNA, the CDR3 is TGTGCCAGCAGCGGACCCGGGTCCTACGAGCAGTACTTC.

The rearrangement uses TRBV6-6 and TRBJ2-4; 7 nucleotides line up with TRBD1. CDR3 size: 15 residues. J lost 3 bases, V lost 6 bases, and 8 bases had no gene match. Germline values: CDR1 MNHNY, CDR2 SVGAGI (reference sequence). CDR3 DNA sequence: TGTGCCAGCAGCCACCCCGGGACAGTCAAAAACATTCAGTACTTC. It yields the protein CASSHPGTVKNIQYF.

V and J are TRBV28 and TRBJ2-7; D is perhaps TRBD2 (6 bases). CDR3 length equals 15 residues. Germline assignment: CDR1 MDHEN and CDR2 SYDVKM. Trimming cost V 5 bases and J 2 bases, with 16 bases left between them. DNA of the CDR3: TGTGCCAGCAGTCTAGACGGGACTGATCCCTACGAGCAGTACTTC. It translates to CASSLDGTDPYEQYF.

CDR3 nucleotide sequence: TGTGCCAGCAGCAAATCCCTAGCGGGAGGTCGGCACGAGCAGTACTTC. It codes for CASSKSLAGGRHEQYF. The chain combines TRBV5-4 with TRBJ2-7; 11 nucleotides align to TRBD2. Germline V gives CDR1 SGHNT, CDR2 YYREEE (reference sequence). The CDR3 sequence is 16 residues long. V lost 4 bases, J lost 5 bases, and 11 bases stayed unmatched.

The chain combines TRBV6-1 with TRBJ2-7; D possibly corresponds to TRBD2 (5 bases). From germline, CDR1 is MNHNS and CDR2 SASEGT. The CDR3 contains 14 residues. V lost 7 bases, J lost 3 bases, and 16 bases lay in between. CDR3 residues: CASTPQRGLYEQYF. The CDR3 nucleotides read TGTGCCAGCACTCCACAGCGCGGACTCTACGAGCAGTACTTC.

The V call is TRBV9, the J call TRBJ2-1; the D is unclear. V dropped 1 base and J dropped 5 bases, with 19 bases sitting between them. This CDR3 comprises 17 residues. In germline, CDR1 is SGDLS, CDR2 YYNGEE. In DNA, the CDR3 is TGTGCCAGCAGCGTAACTCTCGGCAGACAATCTCACAATGAGCAGTTCTTC. This sequence encodes CASSVTLGRQSHNEQFF.

The chain joins TRBV9 to TRBJ2-1; 9 bases align to TRBD2. Per germline, CDR1 SGDLS and CDR2 YYNGEE. V dropped 2 bases and J dropped 3; count of bases not matched to a gene: 6. The CDR3 runs 16 residues. In DNA form, the CDR3 reads TGTGCCAGCAGCGTTGGCGGGGGGGCACTCTACAATGAGCAGTTCTTC. Its translation is CASSVGGGALYNEQFF.